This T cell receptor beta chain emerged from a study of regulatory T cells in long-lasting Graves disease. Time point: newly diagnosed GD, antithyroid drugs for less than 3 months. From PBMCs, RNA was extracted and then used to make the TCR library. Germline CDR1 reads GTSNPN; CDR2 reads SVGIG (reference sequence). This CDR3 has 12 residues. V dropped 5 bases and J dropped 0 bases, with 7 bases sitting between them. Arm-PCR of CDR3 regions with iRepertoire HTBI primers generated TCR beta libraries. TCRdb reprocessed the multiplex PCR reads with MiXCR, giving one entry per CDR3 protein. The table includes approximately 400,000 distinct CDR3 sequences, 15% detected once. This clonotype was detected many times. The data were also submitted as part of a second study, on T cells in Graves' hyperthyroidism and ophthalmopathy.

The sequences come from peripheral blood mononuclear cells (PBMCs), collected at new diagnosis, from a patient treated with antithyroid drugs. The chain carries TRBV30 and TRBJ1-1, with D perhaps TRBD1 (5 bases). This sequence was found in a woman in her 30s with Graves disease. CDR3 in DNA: TGTGCCTGGGACAGCATGAACACTGAAGCTTTCTTT. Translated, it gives CAWDSMNTEAFF.